A selection of T cell receptor beta chains follows, all from one sample in a study of blood T cell repertoires in COVID-19. The table came from immunoSEQ multiplex PCR; TCRdb's copy has only in-frame clones and leaves some out. The data hold 100,000 to 150,000 clones, with about 81% observed a single time. Sequencing was carried out using peripheral blood. The receptor source for this set is a woman between 45 and 65 years old with acute or convalescent COVID-19. Both conserved end residues are part of each CDR3. The D gene is left open where the match is weak. Clone size appears in some rows only: once, few, many, or a class for an expanded clone.

-	TRBV5-8	12	-	TRBJ1-5	CASSSYNQPQHF	TGTGCCAGCAGCTCTTACAATCAGCCCCAGCATTTT
-	TRBV28	14	-	TRBJ2-7	CASRRGTGVYEQYF	TGTGCCAGCAGGCGGGGGACAGGAGTCTACGAGCAGTACTTC
-	TRBV6-2/TRBV6-3	15	TRBD1	TRBJ2-7	CASSRGQANSYEQYF	TGTGCCAGCAGTAGGGGACAGGCGAACTCCTACGAGCAGTACTTC
once	TRBV6-5	14	-	TRBJ1-1	CASSRPGRATEAFF	TGTGCCAGCAGCCGCCCTGGCAGGGCCACTGAAGCTTTCTTT
-	TRBV28	16	TRBD2	TRBJ2-2	CASSTRLAVNTGELFF	TGTGCCAGCAGTACCAGACTAGCGGTTAACACCGGGGAGCTGTTTTTT
-	TRBV29-1	14	TRBD1	TRBJ1-1	CSVVVDRGNTEAFF	TGCAGCGTTGTTGTGGACAGGGGGAACACTGAAGCTTTCTTT
-	TRBV19	16	-	TRBJ1-5	CAIGSGREQNNQPQHF	TGTGCCATAGGGTCCGGACGGGAACAGAATAATCAGCCCCAGCATTTT
-	TRBV28	15	-	TRBJ1-6	CASSLVRPDNSPLHF	TGTGCCAGCAGTTTAGTGAGGCCGGATAATTCACCCCTCCACTTT
-	TRBV9	15	TRBD2	TRBJ2-1	CASSVGLADYNEQFF	TGTGCCAGCAGCGTAGGACTAGCGGATTACAATGAGCAGTTCTTC
-	TRBV3-1/TRBV3-2	16	TRBD2	TRBJ2-3	CASSQGLAIVTDTQYF	TGTGCCAGCAGCCAAGGACTAGCGATTGTAACAGATACGCAGTATTTT